This entry lists 8 T cell receptor beta chains sequenced from one sample in a study of OX40 agonist ivuxolimab in advanced cancers. The protocol was immunoSEQ multiplex PCR, while the TCRdb copy is restricted to in-frame clones and leaves out a portion. In the table there are about 70,000 clones, approximately 91% of which are singletons. The source material was CD4+ or CD8+ T cells sorted from blood, sampled in a trial of the OX40 agonist ivuxolimab. These receptors were taken from an adult with an advanced solid tumor such as melanoma, head and neck, liver or kidney cancer.

The chain couples TRBV27 to TRBJ2-7; possibly TRBD2 for D (7 bases). Germline V lookup: CDR1 MNHEY, CDR2 SMNVEV (reference sequence). This CDR3 has 11 amino acids. Trimming removed 8 bases at V and 6 bases at J, with 11 bases between. The CDR3: CASGGGGEQYF. The CDR3 nucleotides read TGTGCCAGCGGGGGAGGGGGCGAGCAGTACTTC.

The chain recombines TRBV6-1 with TRBJ2-4; TRBD2 agrees at 7 bases. Losses at the gene ends were 9 bases for V and 8 bases for J; bases not matched to a gene: 10. The CDR3 runs to 13 residues. The germline V gene has CDR1 MNHNS and CDR2 SASEGT. The CDR3 reads CASSPGGRYIQYF. The DNA for the CDR3 is TGTGCCAGTTCTCCGGGGGGACGGTACATTCAGTACTTC.

This chain connects TRBV29-1 to TRBJ2-7; TRBD2 matches at 11 bases. This CDR3 contains 13 residues. V dropped 6 bases and J dropped 3; count of bases not matched to a gene: 4. Germline CDR1 SQVTM, CDR2 ANQGSEA. CDR3 nucleotide sequence: TGCAGCGTAAAAGGGACTAGCGGCTACGAGCAGTACTTC. Protein sequence: CSVKGTSGYEQYF.

This chain joins TRBV28 and TRBJ1-5; D is uncertain. The CDR3 spans 14 residues. V lost 5 bases, J lost 7 bases, and 15 bases lay in between. Germline V gives CDR1 MDHEN, CDR2 SYDVKM. The CDR3 sequence is CASSLTMLDQPQHF. The CDR3 nucleotides are TGTGCCAGCAGTCTCACAATGTTGGACCAGCCCCAGCATTTT.

CDR3 sequence reads: CASSFLVAGTTSEQYF. Written as DNA, the CDR3 is TGTGCCAGCAGTTTTTTGGTAGCGGGTACAACTAGCGAGCAGTACTTC. V is TRBV27 and J is TRBJ2-7; the match to TRBD2 covers 7 bases. Germline V gives CDR1 MNHEY, CDR2 SMNVEV (reference sequence). This CDR3 has 16 amino acids. V trimming: 3 bases; J trimming: 6 bases; junction bases outside the gene matches: 14.

This clone was recorded a few times. V is TRBV11-2 and J is TRBJ2-7, with D unclear. V was pared by 5 bases and J by 2 bases, with 13 bases between. This CDR3 spans 14 amino acids. In germline, CDR1 is SGHAT, CDR2 FQNNGV. The CDR3 here is CASSLSRITYEQYF. The CDR3 nucleotides read TGTGCCAGCAGCCTTAGCCGAATAACCTACGAGCAGTACTTC.

This chain connects TRBV7-8 to TRBJ2-1; D not certain. The germline CDR1 and CDR2 sequences are SGHVS and FQNEAQ. CDR3 size: 14 residues. V was shortened by 3 bases and J by 1 base, with 7 bases between the two germline ends. This CDR3 is CASSFGLSYNEQFF. CDR3 nucleotides: TGTGCCAGCAGCTTTGGGCTTTCCTACAATGAGCAGTTCTTC.

The gene calls are TRBV14 and TRBJ1-1; 10 nucleotides agree with TRBD1. Germline CDR1 SGHDN, CDR2 FVKESK. The J segment lost 7 bases and the V segment lost 2 bases, leaving 13 bases of the junction unmatched. The CDR3 extends over 17 amino acids. The CDR3 loop reads CASSQSGQGTGSLEAFF. The CDR3 DNA reads as TGTGCCAGCAGCCAATCGGGACAGGGGACGGGTTCTCTTGAAGCTTTCTTT.